A selection of T cell receptor beta chains follows, all from one sample in a study of CD8+ T cells in alopecia areata. The table came from immunoSEQ multiplex PCR; TCRdb's copy has only in-frame clones and leaves some out. The profile shows 70,000 or so clones, 29% of them singletons. The sample consisted of CD8+ T cells sorted from blood, taken at week 4, from a patient treated with tofacitinib. Source of these receptors: a human donor with alopecia areata. CDR3s leave out the opening cysteine and the closing phenylalanine or tryptophan. Fields, in order: J gene, clone size, V gene, CDR3 protein. Expanded clones are given a class, and other clones once, few, many or no size at all.

>TRBJ2-3|few|TRBV30
AWSVVGSRTDTQY
>TRBJ2-1|.|TRBV27
ASSSLRGGNEQF
>TRBJ2-6|.|TRBV29-1
SVKDRANVLT
>TRBJ2-7|.|TRBV5-1
ASRTDSYEQY
>TRBJ1-4|.|TRBV25-1
ASSEGGANEKLF
>TRBJ1-2|few|TRBV27
ASSVSGNYGYT
>TRBJ2-2|.|TRBV7-9
ASLAGSNTGELF
>TRBJ1-1|few|TRBV23-1
ASMEKGWAF
>TRBJ2-1|.|TRBV4-1
ASSPIWASGSGNEQF
>TRBJ2-1|.|TRBV7-2
ASSRGSGYNEQF
>TRBJ1-2|.|TRBV6-1
ASSEREGDGYT
>TRBJ2-7|few|TRBV29-1
SVSSSYEQY
>TRBJ1-2|.|TRBV7-2
ASSLLANYGYT
>TRBJ1-2|.|TRBV7-2
ASSQDKTGLLDGYT
>TRBJ2-7|.|TRBV30
AWSRLAGGPYEQY
>TRBJ2-2|.|TRBV29-1
SVEGREGAGELF
>TRBJ1-5|.|TRBV29-1
SVSTGLNQPQH
>TRBJ1-1|few|TRBV5-6
ASSLNVNTEAF
>TRBJ2-1|few|TRBV5-1
ASSEGLAGESSYNEQF
>TRBJ1-1|.|TRBV29-1
SVQGLGGNTEAF
>TRBJ2-1|few|TRBV6-1
ASSYGRYNEQF
>TRBJ2-2|.|TRBV9
ASSVVSGRAVGELF
>TRBJ1-1|.|TRBV7-2
ASSLSEVTEAF
>TRBJ2-1|.|TRBV7-9
ASSFRLNEQF
>TRBJ2-7|.|TRBV7-9
ASSLGPSQY
>TRBJ1-1|few|TRBV30
AWTPRGGLTEAF
>TRBJ1-2|.|TRBV27
ASSSSNPMLGYT
>TRBJ2-1|many|TRBV6-6
ASGGDRAAYNEQF